The present T cell receptor (beta chain) was sequenced within a study of T cell changes during pregnancy in multiple sclerosis. Trimming took 5 bases from V and 3 from J, leaving 13 bases between them. This CDR3 region has 15 residues. Germline lookup yields CDR1 MNHEY and CDR2 SMNVEV (reference sequence). A single count supports this clone. The repertoire was sequenced with immunoSEQ multiplex PCR; TCRdb's copy has only in-frame clones and lacks some. The sample carries 74,000 or so clones, around nine tenths recorded once. The clonotype originates from a female donor with multiple sclerosis, enrolled in a pregnancy study. The source material was CD4+ T cells from peripheral blood mononuclear cells, sampled before pregnancy. The J gene is TRBJ2-2, the V gene TRBV27; tentatively, D is TRBD2 (6 bases). The CDR3 bases are TGTGCCAGCAGTCTTGTGGCGGGGTACACCGGGGAGCTGTTTTTT. Translating it yields CASSLVAGYTGELFF.